This T cell receptor (beta chain) was sequenced for a study of blood T cell repertoires in COVID-19. Trimming took 0 bases from V and 0 from J; bases not matched to a gene: 5. Germline-derived CDR1 and CDR2 are LNHDA and SQIVND (reference sequence). The CDR3 is made up of 16 amino acids. Per the authors' pipeline: From reference gene primer amplification, estimates of nucleated cell counts were derived. Some clones are missing from TCRdb's copy, which holds only in-frame ones; the method was immunoSEQ multiplex PCR. That table is the source of V, J and clone size, and D and trimming were worked out from the DNA. The sample holds some 200,000 clones, approximately 80% seen once.

V gene TRBV19 combines with J gene TRBJ2-7, with TRBD1 matching over 7 bases. This sequence was found in an elderly woman with acute or convalescent COVID-19. Sequencing was carried out using peripheral blood. In nucleotides, the CDR3 is TGTGCCAGTAGTATAGAGGCAGGGGGTAACTCCTACGAGCAGTACTTC. Amino acid sequence: CASSIEAGGNSYEQYF. The full variable domain, its missing parts supplied by reference TRBV19 and TRBJ2-7, is DGGITQSPKYLFRKEGQNVTLSCEQNLNHDAMYWYRQDPGQGLRLIYYSQIVNDFQKGDIAEGYSVSREKKESFPLTVTSAQKNPTAFYLCASSIEAGGNSYEQYFGPGTRLTVT.